Listed here are 10 T cell receptor beta chains from one sample, sequenced in a study of blood T cell repertoires in COVID-19. TCRdb's table, derived via immunoSEQ multiplex PCR, lists solely in-frame clones and lacks some. The sample carries about 280,000 clones, 65% to 90% recorded once. The material sequenced was peripheral blood. Receptor source: a man aged 50-60 years with active or convalescent COVID-19.

J is TRBJ2-3 and V is TRBV7-6, with no clear D. CDR3 length: 15 residues. Trimming took 2 bases from V and 0 from J, leaving 9 bases between them. The germline gives CDR1 SGHVS, CDR2 FNYEAQ. CDR3 sequence: CASSLPGASTDTQYF. Here the CDR3 DNA reads TGTGCCAGCAGCTTACCCGGTGCTAGCACAGATACGCAGTATTTT.

The V and J genes are TRBV6-5 and TRBJ2-5, with a tentative D call TRBD1 (6 bases). Germline V lookup: CDR1 MNHEY, CDR2 SVGAGI. CDR3 length equals 13 residues. The ends were cut back, 7 bases at V and 1 base at J, with 10 bases in the middle. CDR3 nucleotide sequence: TGTGCCAGCACCCCGGACAGCCAAGAGACCCAGTACTTC. It codes for CASTPDSQETQYF.

This clone was counted a few times. The chain carries TRBV6-2 or TRBV6-3 and TRBJ1-1; the D is unclear. The CDR3 loop spans 14 amino acids. Trimming left V 0 bases short and J 1 base short, with 6 bases between. Germline assignment: CDR1 MNHEY and CDR2 SVGEGT. The CDR3 DNA is TGTGCCAGCAGTTACTCAGCTAGGAACACTGAAGCTTTCTTT. It codes for CASSYSARNTEAFF.

This chain uses TRBV5-8 with TRBJ2-1; the match to TRBD2 covers 10 bases. Germline CDR1 SGHTS, CDR2 YDEGEE. V trimming: 2 bases; J trimming: 2 bases; junction bases outside the gene matches: 1. This CDR3 spans 15 amino acids. The CDR3 spells CASSLAGGAYNEQFF. As DNA, the CDR3 is TGTGCCAGCAGCTTAGCGGGAGGGGCCTACAATGAGCAGTTCTTC.

The chain carries TRBV6-6 and TRBJ1-2, with D possibly being TRBD1 (6 bases). In germline, CDR1 is MNHNY, CDR2 SVGAGI (reference sequence). V was pared by 0 bases and J by 8 bases, with 16 bases between. The CDR3 runs to 15 residues. The CDR3 region has the DNA TGTGCCAGCAGTTACTCGTCCAGGGGAGGGCTAGGCTACACCTTC. It specifies CASSYSSRGGLGYTF.

The CDR3 sequence: CSGRTGVNTEAFF. The CDR3 DNA reads TGCAGCGGACGGACAGGGGTGAACACTGAAGCTTTCTTT. The V call is TRBV29-1, the J call TRBJ1-1; 9 bases are shared with TRBD1. Germline CDR1 SQVTM, CDR2 ANQGSEA. V was pared by 7 bases and J by 0 bases, with 3 bases of the junction left unmatched. This CDR3 has 13 residues.

This clone has just a few counts. The chain joins TRBV19 to TRBJ1-1, with a possible D match to TRBD1 (5 bases). The germline V and J ends were trimmed by 3 bases and 5 bases, with 16 bases remaining between them. The CDR3 contains 15 residues. CDR1 LNHDA and CDR2 SQIVND come from the germline V gene (reference sequence). CDR3 bases: TGTGCCAGTAGTATTGGAGCAGGGATTTCTACTGAAGCTTTCTTT. Protein: CASSIGAGISTEAFF.

J is TRBJ1-3 and V is TRBV6-5, with TRBD1 as a possible D gene (5 bases). Germline lookup yields CDR1 MNHEY and CDR2 SVGAGI. V was trimmed by 10 bases and J by 2 bases, leaving 18 bases between them. The CDR3 totals 15 residues. The CDR3 spells CATLLRQGTGNTIYF. The CDR3 nucleotides are TGTGCCACTCTCTTAAGGCAGGGAACTGGAAACACCATATATTTT.

V gene TRBV3-1 (or the pseudogene TRBV3-2) combines with J gene TRBJ2-4, with D possibly being TRBD1 (6 bases). The CDR3 has 17 residues. Per the germline V gene, CDR1 is LGHDT and CDR2 is YNNKEL (reference sequence). Between the trimmed V and J ends, which lost 3 bases and 0 bases, there was a span of 15 bases. The CDR3 loop is CASSQDSPYLAKNIQYF. The CDR3 DNA is TGTGCCAGCAGCCAGGACAGCCCGTATCTAGCCAAAAACATTCAGTACTTC.

V gene TRBV2 combines with J gene TRBJ1-3; D unresolved. The CDR3 runs 12 residues. CDR1 is SNHLY, CDR2 FYNNEI, per germline. The V end lost 6 bases, the J end lost 0 bases, and 3 bases lay between the germline ends. The CDR3 DNA sequence: TGTGCCAGCAGCCGCTCTGGAAACACCATATATTTT. This gives the protein CASSRSGNTIYF.